The rows below give T cell receptor beta chains drawn from one sample of a study of T-cell reconstitution after alpha-beta-depleted transplantation in children. MiXCR, run by TCRdb on the PCR reads, gives a single entry per CDR3 protein. The sample yields some 220,000 distinct CDR3 sequences, approximately 11% seen once. The material sequenced was PBMCs, taken before TCRalphabeta/CD19-depleted stem cell transplant. Every receptor here comes from a child less than two years old with acute myeloid leukemia, due to receive a stem cell transplant. Both conserved end residues are part of each CDR3.

j_call	v_call	cdr3_aa
TRBJ2-7	TRBV25-1	CASSYASAYEQYF
TRBJ2-1	TRBV7-6	CASSLMGGSGRVDEQFF
TRBJ2-1	TRBV10-3	CAISEGRKVSNEQFF
TRBJ2-1	TRBV11-1	CASSLGLTSGRPTDEQFF
TRBJ2-5	TRBV25-1	CASSPRVPTGDQTQYF
TRBJ2-2	TRBV20-1	CSARGYPGELFF
TRBJ1-2	TRBV5-6	CASSPGLTNYGYTF
TRBJ2-5	TRBV7-2	CASSLWQQETQYF
TRBJ2-2	TRBV7-9	CASSGRPVDTGELFF
TRBJ2-2	TRBV28	CASSPGGGDTGELFF
TRBJ1-1	TRBV9	CASSATTGLNTEAFF
TRBJ2-1	TRBV18	CASSPGAPNEQFF
TRBJ1-5	TRBV7-8	CASSPRTGRGNQPQHF
TRBJ1-3	TRBV20-1	CSARDEWSGRNTIYF
TRBJ2-3	TRBV2	CTSRINPTDTQYF
TRBJ2-3	TRBV5-4	CASSLKQIADTQYF
TRBJ1-1	TRBV18	CASSPATGQPEAFF
TRBJ2-5	TRBV7-9	CASSLSVGRETQYF
TRBJ1-3	TRBV6-5	CASSYFGGNTIYF
TRBJ1-1	TRBV5-1	CASSSDTDTEAFF
TRBJ2-6	TRBV11-1	CASSNGGAGANVLTF
TRBJ2-7	TRBV20-1	CSAGLPTVYEQYF
TRBJ2-4	TRBV7-2	CASSLGGTLQYF
TRBJ1-2	TRBV7-2	CASSLETGTPYGYTF
TRBJ2-3	TRBV24-1	CATSDPTAPSTDTQYF
TRBJ2-1	TRBV12-3/TRBV12-4	CASSFGDSPTYNEQFF
TRBJ2-1	TRBV28	CASSSPGQGADEQFF
TRBJ2-2	TRBV5-4	CASSRSTSWDTGELFF
TRBJ2-5	TRBV12-3/TRBV12-4	CASTWAQETQYF
TRBJ2-3	TRBV7-8	CASSFQEGVKDTQYF
TRBJ2-7	TRBV3-1	CASSQVHKYYEQYF
TRBJ2-7	TRBV10-3	CAISRTGENEQYF
TRBJ2-1	TRBV7-8	CASSSIGSIPLF
TRBJ1-4	TRBV27	CASRPLYRGRPEKLFF
TRBJ2-3	TRBV4-1	CASSLEGARGPDTQYF
TRBJ1-1	TRBV12-3/TRBV12-4	CASTLTGGYTEAFF
TRBJ1-2	TRBV7-2	CASSYRDGYTF
TRBJ2-3	TRBV28	CASRIPLSNAQYF
TRBJ2-3	TRBV6-5	CASRPLRRYGTDTQYF
TRBJ2-7	TRBV2	CASSEDWLAGGTF
TRBJ2-1	TRBV4-3	CASSQDKREKGNEQFF
TRBJ2-3	TRBV28	CASSFQGLAGPRDTQYF
TRBJ1-6	TRBV12-3/TRBV12-4	CASSTGPPLHF
TRBJ2-5	TRBV7-6	CASSLDSRETQYF
TRBJ2-5	TRBV15	CATSNSGTQYF
TRBJ1-2	TRBV2	CASSEEGPQHNYGYTF
TRBJ2-1	TRBV5-1	CASSLEGGLVNEQFF
TRBJ1-2	TRBV6-5	CASSYSSGSGYGYTF
TRBJ2-4	TRBV7-2	CASSSGLEGNIQYF
TRBJ1-1	TRBV20-1	CSARGPGQFAEAFF
TRBJ2-7	TRBV20-1	CSAVRTVNYEQYF
TRBJ1-2	TRBV20-1	CSARDRGGTGYTF
TRBJ1-4	TRBV20-1	CSAEAGREEKLFF
TRBJ2-2	TRBV7-2	CASSLTGQGTGELFF
TRBJ2-1	TRBV29-1	CSVEDRQGNEQFF
TRBJ1-1	TRBV5-6	CASSLALRLENTEAFF
TRBJ2-6	TRBV5-1	CASSSAGIGANVLTF
TRBJ1-2	TRBV4-2	CASSPRGGASYGYTF